This is a list of T cell receptor beta chains from one sample in a study of vaccination and CD4 T cells after COVID-19. These TCRs' antigens remain unknown. TCRdb re-called the PCR reads with MiXCR, one entry per CDR3 protein. The sample records some 14,000 distinct CDR3 sequences, about four fifths being singletons. The source material was CD4+ T cells from blood, cultured in vitro. These receptors all come from a human donor who had recovered from COVID-19. CDR3s include the opening cysteine and the closing phenylalanine or tryptophan. D genes are given only for firm matches. Size tells how often a clone was seen (once, few, many) or the class of an expanded clone, and some rows leave it out.

d_call	v_call	clone_size	j_call	cdr3_nt	cdr3_aa
TRBD2	TRBV7-2	.	TRBJ2-5	TGTGCCAGCAGCTTAGCGGGGCGGGGGGAGACCCAGTACTTC	CASSLAGRGETQYF
TRBD2	TRBV6-2/TRBV6-3	.	TRBJ2-7	TGTGCCAGCAGCCTTTCCGGGACTAGAAGTCTACTCTACGAGCAGTACTTC	CASSLSGTRSLLYEQYF
.	TRBV2	.	TRBJ1-5	TGTGCCAGCAGTGCTGGACGGCGTAATCAGCCCCAGCATTTT	CASSAGRRNQPQHF
TRBD2	TRBV7-2	once	TRBJ2-5	TGTGCCAGCAGCTTAGTAGGGCGAGCGGGAGTGTCGGAAGAGACCCAGTACTTC	CASSLVGRAGVSEETQYF
TRBD1	TRBV7-6	once	TRBJ2-2	TGTGCCAGCAGCTTCCGACCACAGGGGGCTTCCGGGGAGCTGTTTTTT	CASSFRPQGASGELFF
TRBD1	TRBV7-9	.	TRBJ1-3	TGTGCCACGGCTGCTGGGACAGGCAGGGACACCATATATTTT	CATAAGTGRDTIYF
.	TRBV7-2	.	TRBJ1-1	TGTGCCAGCAGCTTAAGTGGAATGGAAGCTTTCTTT	CASSLSGMEAFF
.	TRBV15	.	TRBJ1-3	TGTGCCACCAGGGAGGGAACTACTGGAAACACCATATATTTT	CATREGTTGNTIYF
.	TRBV6-1	few	TRBJ2-7	TGTGCCAGCAGTCGAGACTGGAGCTACGAGCAGTACTTC	CASSRDWSYEQYF
TRBD1	TRBV24-1	.	TRBJ2-3	TGTGCCACCAGTGACCGGACAGGGGGCCACACAGATACGCAGTATTTT	CATSDRTGGHTDTQYF
.	TRBV19	few	TRBJ1-2	TGTGCCAGTAGAAGCACAGAGGGCGCCCTGGTCTGGGGCTACACCTTC	CASRSTEGALVWGYTF
.	TRBV15	.	TRBJ1-2	TGTGCCACCAGCAGAGAGGGGGCGAGGGGCTACACCTTC	CATSREGARGYTF
TRBD1	TRBV30	.	TRBJ2-7	TGTGCCTGCAGTCAAGACAGGGCCTACGAGCAGTACTTC	CACSQDRAYEQYF